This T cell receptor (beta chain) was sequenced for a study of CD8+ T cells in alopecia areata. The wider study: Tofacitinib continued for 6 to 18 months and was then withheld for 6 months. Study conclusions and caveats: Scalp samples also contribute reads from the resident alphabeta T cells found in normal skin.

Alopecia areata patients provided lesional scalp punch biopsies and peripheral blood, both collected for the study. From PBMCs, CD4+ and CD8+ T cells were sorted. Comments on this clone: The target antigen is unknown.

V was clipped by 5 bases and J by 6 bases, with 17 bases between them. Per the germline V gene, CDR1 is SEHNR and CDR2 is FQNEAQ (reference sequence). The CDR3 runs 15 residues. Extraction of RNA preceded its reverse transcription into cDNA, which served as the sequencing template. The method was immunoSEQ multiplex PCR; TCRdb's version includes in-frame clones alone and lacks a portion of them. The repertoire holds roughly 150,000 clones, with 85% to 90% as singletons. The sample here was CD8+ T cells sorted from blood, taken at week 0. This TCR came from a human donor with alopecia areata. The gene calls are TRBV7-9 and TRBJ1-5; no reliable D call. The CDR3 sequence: CASSGGPGGVQPQHF. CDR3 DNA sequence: TGTGCCAGCAGCGGTGGACCGGGCGGAGTTCAGCCCCAGCATTTT.